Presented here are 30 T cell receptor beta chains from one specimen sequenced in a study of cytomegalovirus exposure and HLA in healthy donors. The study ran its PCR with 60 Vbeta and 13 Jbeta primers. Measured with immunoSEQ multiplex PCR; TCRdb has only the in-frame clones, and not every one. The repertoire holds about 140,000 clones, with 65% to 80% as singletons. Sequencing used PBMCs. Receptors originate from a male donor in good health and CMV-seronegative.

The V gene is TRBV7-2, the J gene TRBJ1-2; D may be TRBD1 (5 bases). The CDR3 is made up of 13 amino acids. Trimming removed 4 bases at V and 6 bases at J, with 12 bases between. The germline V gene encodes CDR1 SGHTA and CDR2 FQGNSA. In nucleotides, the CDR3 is TGTGCCAGCAGCTCAAAGGGGCCCAATGGCTACACCTTC. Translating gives CASSSKGPNGYTF.

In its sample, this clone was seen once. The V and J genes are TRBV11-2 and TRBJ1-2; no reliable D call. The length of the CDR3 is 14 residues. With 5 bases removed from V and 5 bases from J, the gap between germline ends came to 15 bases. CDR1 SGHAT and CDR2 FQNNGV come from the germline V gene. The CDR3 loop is CASSPTAVSYGYTF. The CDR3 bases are TGTGCCAGCAGCCCCACAGCGGTCTCTTATGGCTACACCTTC.

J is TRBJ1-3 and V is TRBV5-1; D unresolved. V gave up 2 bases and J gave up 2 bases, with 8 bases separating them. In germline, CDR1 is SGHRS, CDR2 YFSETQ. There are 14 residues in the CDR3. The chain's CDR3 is CASSLEQAGNTIYF. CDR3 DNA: TGCGCCAGCAGCTTAGAACAAGCTGGAAACACCATATATTTT.

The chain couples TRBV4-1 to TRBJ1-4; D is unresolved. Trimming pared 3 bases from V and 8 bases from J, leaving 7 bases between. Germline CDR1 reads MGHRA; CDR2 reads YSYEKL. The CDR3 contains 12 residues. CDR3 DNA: TGCGCCAGCAGCCAGTCCGTGGAAAAACTGTTTTTT. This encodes CASSQSVEKLFF.

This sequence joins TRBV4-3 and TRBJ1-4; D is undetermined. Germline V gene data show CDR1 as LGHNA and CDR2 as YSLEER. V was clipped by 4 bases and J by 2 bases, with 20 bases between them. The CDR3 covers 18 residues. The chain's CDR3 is CASSLRPYPAGTNEKLFF. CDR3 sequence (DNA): TGCGCCAGCAGCCTCCGGCCCTACCCTGCGGGGACTAATGAAAAACTGTTTTTT.

The CDR3 bases are TGTGCCAGCAGTGGGTGGGGAGAGAGCAATCAGCCCCAGCATTTT. Protein product: CASSGWGESNQPQHF. The chain combines TRBV2 with TRBJ1-5, with D hard to call. From germline, CDR1 is SNHLY and CDR2 FYNNEI. With 4 bases removed from V and 1 base from J, the gap between germline ends came to 11 bases. CDR3 length: 15 amino acids.

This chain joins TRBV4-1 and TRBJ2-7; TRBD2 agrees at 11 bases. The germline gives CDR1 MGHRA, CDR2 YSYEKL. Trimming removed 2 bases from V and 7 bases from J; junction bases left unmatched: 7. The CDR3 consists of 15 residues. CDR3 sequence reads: CASSQIAGGPQEQYF. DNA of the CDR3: TGCGCCAGCAGCCAAATAGCGGGGGGGCCTCAGGAGCAGTACTTC.

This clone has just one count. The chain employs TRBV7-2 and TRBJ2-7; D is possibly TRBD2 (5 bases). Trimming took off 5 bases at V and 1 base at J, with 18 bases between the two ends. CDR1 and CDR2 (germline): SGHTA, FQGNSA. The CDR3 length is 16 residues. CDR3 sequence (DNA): TGTGCCAGCAGCCGAGGCGAGGGAATTGAATCCTACGAGCAGTACTTC. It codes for CASSRGEGIESYEQYF.

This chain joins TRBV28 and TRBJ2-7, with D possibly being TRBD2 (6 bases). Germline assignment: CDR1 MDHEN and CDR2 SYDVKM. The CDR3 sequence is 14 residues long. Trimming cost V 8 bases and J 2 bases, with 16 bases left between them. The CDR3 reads CASGLPRGTYEQYF. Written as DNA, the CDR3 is TGTGCCAGCGGATTACCCCGGGGGACCTACGAGCAGTACTTC. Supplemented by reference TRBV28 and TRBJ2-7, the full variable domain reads DVKVTQSSRYLVKRTGEKVFLECVQDMDHENMFWYRQDPGLGLRLIYFSYDVKMKEKGDIPEGYSVSREKKERFSLILESASTNQTSMYLCASGLPRGTYEQYFGPGTRLTVT.

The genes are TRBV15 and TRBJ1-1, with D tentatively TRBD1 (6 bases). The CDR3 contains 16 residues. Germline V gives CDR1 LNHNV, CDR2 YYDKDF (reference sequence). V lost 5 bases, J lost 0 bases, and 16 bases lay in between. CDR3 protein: CATSGYRTEMNTEAFF. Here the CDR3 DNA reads TGTGCCACCAGCGGCTACCGGACAGAAATGAACACTGAAGCTTTCTTT.

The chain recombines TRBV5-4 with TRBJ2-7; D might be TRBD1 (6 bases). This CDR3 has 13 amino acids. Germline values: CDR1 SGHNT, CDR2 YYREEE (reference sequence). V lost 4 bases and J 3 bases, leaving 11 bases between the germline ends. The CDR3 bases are TGTGCCAGCAGCACGGACAGTATCTACGAGCAGTACTTC. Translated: CASSTDSIYEQYF.

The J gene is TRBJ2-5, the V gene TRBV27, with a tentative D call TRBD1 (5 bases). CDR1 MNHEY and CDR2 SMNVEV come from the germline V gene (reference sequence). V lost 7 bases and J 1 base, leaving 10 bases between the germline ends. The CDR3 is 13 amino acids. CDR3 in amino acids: CASKEDTQETQYF. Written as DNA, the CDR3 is TGTGCCAGCAAAGAGGACACCCAAGAGACCCAGTACTTC.

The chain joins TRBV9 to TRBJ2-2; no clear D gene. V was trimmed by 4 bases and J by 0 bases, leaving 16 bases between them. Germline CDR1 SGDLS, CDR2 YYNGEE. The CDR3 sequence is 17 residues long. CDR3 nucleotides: TGTGCCAGCAGCCTTAACCTGCTGCAGGCGAACACCGGGGAGCTGTTTTTT. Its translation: CASSLNLLQANTGELFF.

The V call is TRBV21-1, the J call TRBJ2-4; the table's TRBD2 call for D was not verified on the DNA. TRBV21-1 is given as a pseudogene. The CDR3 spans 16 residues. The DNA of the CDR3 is TGTGCCAGCAGCACGAGGAGGGTTGTGGGAAAAAACATTCAGTACTTC. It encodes CASSTRRVVGKNIQYF.

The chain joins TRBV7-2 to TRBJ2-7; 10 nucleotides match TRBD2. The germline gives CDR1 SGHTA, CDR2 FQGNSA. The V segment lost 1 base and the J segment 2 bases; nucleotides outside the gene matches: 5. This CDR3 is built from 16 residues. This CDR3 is CASSLGRTSGPYEQYF. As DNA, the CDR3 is TGTGCCAGCAGCTTAGGTCGGACTAGCGGTCCCTACGAGCAGTACTTC.

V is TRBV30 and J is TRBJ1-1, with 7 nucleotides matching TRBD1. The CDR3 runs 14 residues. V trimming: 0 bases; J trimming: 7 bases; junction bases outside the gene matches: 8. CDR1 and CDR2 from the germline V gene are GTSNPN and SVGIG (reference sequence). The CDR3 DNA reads TGTGCCTGGAGTGTTGGGACAGTGGTTGGTGAAGCTTTCTTT. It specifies CAWSVGTVVGEAFF.

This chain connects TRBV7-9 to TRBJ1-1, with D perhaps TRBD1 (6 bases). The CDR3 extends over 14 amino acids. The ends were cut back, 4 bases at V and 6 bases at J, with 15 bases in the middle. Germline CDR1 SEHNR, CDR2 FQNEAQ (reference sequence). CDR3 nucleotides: TGTGCCAGCAGCTATACAGGGCGTGGGGCTGAAGCTTTCTTT. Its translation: CASSYTGRGAEAFF. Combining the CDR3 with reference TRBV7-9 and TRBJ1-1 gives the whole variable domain DTGVSQNPRHKITKRGQNVTFRCDPISEHNRLYWYRQTLGQGPEFLTYFQNEAQLEKSRLLSDRFSAERPKGSFSTLEIQRTEQGDSAMYLCASSYTGRGAEAFFGQGTRLTVV.

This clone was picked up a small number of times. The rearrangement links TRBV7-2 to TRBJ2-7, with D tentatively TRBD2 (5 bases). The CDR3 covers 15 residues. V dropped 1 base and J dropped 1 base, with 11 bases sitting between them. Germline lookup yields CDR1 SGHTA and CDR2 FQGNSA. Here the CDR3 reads CASSLGGGSSYEQYF. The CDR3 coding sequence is TGTGCCAGCAGCTTAGGAGGCGGGTCTTCCTACGAGCAGTACTTC. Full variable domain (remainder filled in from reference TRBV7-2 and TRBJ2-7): GAGVSQSPSNKVTEKGKDVELRCDPISGHTALYWYRQSLGQGLEFLIYFQGNSAPDKSGLPSDRFSAERTGGSVSTLTIQRTQQEDSAVYLCASSLGGGSSYEQYFGPGTRLTVT.

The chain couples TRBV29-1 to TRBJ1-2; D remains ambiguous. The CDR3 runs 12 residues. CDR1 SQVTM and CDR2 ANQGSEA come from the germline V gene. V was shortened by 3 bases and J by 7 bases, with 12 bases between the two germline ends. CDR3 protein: CSVDRRESGYTF. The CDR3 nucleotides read TGCAGCGTTGATAGGAGGGAGAGTGGCTACACCTTC.

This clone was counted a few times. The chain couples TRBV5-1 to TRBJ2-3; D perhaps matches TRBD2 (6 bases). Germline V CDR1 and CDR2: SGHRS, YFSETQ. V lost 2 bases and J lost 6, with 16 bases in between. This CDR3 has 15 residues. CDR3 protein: CASSFEGRGGDTQYF. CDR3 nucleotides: TGCGCCAGCAGCTTCGAGGGAAGGGGAGGCGATACGCAGTATTTT.

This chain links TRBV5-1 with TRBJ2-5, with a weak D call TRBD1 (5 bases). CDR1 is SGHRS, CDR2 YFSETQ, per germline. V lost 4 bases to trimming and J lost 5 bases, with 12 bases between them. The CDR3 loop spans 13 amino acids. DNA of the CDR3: TGCGCCAGCAGCCCGGACAATGTGGAGACCCAGTACTTC. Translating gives CASSPDNVETQYF.

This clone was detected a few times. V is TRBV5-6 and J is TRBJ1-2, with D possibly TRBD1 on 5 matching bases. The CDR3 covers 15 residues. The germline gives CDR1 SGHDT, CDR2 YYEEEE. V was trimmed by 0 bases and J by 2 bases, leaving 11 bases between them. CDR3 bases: TGTGCCAGCAGCTTGGCGCGGGGGGTAAACTATGGCTACACCTTC. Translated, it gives CASSLARGVNYGYTF.

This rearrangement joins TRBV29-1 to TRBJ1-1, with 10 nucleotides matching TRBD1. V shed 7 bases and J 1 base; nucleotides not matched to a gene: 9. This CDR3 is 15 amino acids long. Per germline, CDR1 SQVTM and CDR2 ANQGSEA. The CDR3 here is CSGPGQGFENTEAFF. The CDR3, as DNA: TGCAGCGGCCCGGGACAGGGGTTTGAGAACACTGAAGCTTTCTTT.

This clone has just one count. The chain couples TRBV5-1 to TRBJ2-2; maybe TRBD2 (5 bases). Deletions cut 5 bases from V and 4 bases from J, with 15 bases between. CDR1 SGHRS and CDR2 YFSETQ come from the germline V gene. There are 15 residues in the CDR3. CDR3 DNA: TGCGCCAGCAGTTCCGAAGCGGTAACCACCGGGGAGCTGTTTTTT. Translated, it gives CASSSEAVTTGELFF.

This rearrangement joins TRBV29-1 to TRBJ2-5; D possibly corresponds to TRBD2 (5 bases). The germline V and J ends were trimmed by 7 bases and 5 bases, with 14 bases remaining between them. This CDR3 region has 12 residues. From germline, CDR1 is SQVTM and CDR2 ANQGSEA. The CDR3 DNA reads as TGCAGCGAGACGGGGAGTGGGGAGACCCAGTACTTC. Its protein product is CSETGSGETQYF.

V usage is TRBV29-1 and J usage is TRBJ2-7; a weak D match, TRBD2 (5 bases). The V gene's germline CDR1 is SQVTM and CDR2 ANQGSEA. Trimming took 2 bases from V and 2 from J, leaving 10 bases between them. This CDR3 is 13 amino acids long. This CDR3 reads CSVEPTGTYEQYF. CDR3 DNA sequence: TGCAGCGTTGAACCAACGGGAACCTACGAGCAGTACTTC.

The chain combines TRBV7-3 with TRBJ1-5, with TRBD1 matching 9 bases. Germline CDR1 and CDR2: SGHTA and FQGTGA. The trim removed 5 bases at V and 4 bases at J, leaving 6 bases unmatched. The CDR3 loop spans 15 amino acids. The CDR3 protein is CASSHRGQRNQPQHF. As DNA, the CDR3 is TGTGCCAGCAGCCACAGGGGGCAAAGGAATCAGCCCCAGCATTTT.

CDR3 loop: CASSLERGTSGALRETQYF. CDR3 DNA sequence: TGTGCCAGCAGCTTAGAGCGGGGGACTAGCGGGGCCCTCAGGGAGACCCAGTACTTC. V and J are TRBV11-2 and TRBJ2-5, with 13 bases fitting TRBD2. The CDR3 sequence is 19 residues long. Germline lookup yields CDR1 SGHAT and CDR2 FQNNGV. Trimming took 0 bases from V and 5 from J; bases not matched to a gene: 12.

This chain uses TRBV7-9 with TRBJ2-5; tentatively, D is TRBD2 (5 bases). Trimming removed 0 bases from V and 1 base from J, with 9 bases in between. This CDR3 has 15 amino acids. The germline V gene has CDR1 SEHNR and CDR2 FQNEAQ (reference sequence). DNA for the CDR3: TGTGCCAGCAGCTTAGCAGCAAGCGGCCAAGAGACCCAGTACTTC. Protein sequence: CASSLAASGQETQYF.

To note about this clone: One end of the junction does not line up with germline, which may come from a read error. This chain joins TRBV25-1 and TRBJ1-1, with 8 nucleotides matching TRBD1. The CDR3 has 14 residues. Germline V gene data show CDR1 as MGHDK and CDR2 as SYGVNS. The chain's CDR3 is CASTEQGDDTEAFF. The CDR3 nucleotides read TGTGCCAGCACTGAACAGGGGGATGATACTGAAGCTTTCTTT. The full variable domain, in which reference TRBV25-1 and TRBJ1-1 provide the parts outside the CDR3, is EADIYQTPRYLVIGTGKKITLECSQTMGHDKMYWYQQDPGMELHLIHYSYGVNSTEKGDLSSESTVSRIRTEHFPLTLESARPSHTSQYLCASTEQGDDTEAFFGQGTRLTVV.